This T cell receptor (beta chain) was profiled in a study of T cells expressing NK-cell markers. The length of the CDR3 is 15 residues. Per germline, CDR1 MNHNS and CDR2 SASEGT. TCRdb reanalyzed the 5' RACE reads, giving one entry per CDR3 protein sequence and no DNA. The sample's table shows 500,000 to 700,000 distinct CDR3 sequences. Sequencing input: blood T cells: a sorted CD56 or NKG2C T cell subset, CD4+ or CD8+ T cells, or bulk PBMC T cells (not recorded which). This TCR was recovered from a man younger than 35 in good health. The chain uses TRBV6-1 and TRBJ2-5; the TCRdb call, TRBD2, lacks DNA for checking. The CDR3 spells CAISLIRGNQETQYF.